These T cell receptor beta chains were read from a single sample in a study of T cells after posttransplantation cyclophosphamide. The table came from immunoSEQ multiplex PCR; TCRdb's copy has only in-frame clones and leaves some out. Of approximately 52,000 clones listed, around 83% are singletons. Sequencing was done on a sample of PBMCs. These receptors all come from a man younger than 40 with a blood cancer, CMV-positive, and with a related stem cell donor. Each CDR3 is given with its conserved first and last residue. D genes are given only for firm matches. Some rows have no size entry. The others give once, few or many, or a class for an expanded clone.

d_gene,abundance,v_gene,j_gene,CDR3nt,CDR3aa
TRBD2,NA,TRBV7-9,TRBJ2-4,TGTGCCAGCAGTTTTGGGACTAGCGGGAGTAAGGCCAAAAACATTCAGTACTTC,CASSFGTSGSKAKNIQYF
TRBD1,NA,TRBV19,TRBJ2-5,TGTGCCAGTACCTCGGGACAGGCGACCGCGGAGACCCAGTACTTC,CASTSGQATAETQYF
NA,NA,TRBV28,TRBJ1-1,TGTGCCAGCAGTTTTCCCCTTCGGGGGGGAGCTTTCTTT,CASSFPLRGGAFF
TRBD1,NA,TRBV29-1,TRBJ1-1,TGCAGCGTTGACCGGGACAGGTACGGGACTGAAGCTTTCTTT,CSVDRDRYGTEAFF
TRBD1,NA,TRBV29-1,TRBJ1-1,TGCAGCGTCGGACAGGGGTATATCGCTGAAGCTTTCTTT,CSVGQGYIAEAFF
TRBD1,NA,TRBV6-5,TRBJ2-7,TGTGCCAGCAGTTACCGGGGACAGGGAAGAGACGAGCAGTACTTC,CASSYRGQGRDEQYF
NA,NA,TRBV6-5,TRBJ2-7,TGTGCCAGCAGTTACTCCGGTTCCCCCTCCTACGAGCAGTACTTC,CASSYSGSPSYEQYF
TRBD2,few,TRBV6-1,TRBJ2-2,TGTGCCACCGGACTAGCGGGGAGAAACACCGGGGAGCTGTTTTTT,CATGLAGRNTGELFF
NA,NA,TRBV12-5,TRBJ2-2,TGTGCTAGTGCTCTTGGGGCAGTCAACACCGGGGAGCTGTTTTTT,CASALGAVNTGELFF
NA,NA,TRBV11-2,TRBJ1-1,TGTGCCAGCAGCACCGGACAGACGAACACTGAAGCTTTCTTT,CASSTGQTNTEAFF
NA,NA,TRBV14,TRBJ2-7,TGTGCCAGCAGCCAAGATGGGGACATTAAGACCTACGAGCAGTACTTC,CASSQDGDIKTYEQYF
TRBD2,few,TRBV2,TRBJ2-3,TGTGCCAGCAGAACTAGCGGCACTAGCACAGATACGCAGTATTTT,CASRTSGTSTDTQYF
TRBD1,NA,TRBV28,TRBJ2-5,TGTGCCAGCAGTCCCCAGGGGGCCCTCCAAGAGACCCAGTACTTC,CASSPQGALQETQYF
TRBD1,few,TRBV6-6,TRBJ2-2,TGTGCCAGCAACCTCGGACAGGGCGAGGAGCTGTTTTTT,CASNLGQGEELFF
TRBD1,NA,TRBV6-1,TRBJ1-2,TGTGCCAGCCATCACAGGGGGCAGGATGGCTACACCTTC,CASHHRGQDGYTF
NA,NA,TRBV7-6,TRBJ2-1,TGTGCCAGCAGCTTAGCTACCGGGAGTGGGTCCTACAATGAGCAGTTCTTC,CASSLATGSGSYNEQFF
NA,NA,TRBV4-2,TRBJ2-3,TGTGCCAGCAGCCAAGAAAGGGGATACACAGATACGCAGTATTTT,CASSQERGYTDTQYF
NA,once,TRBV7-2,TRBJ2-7,TGTGCCAGCAGCCGGACTCGAGGATCCTACGAGCAGTACTTC,CASSRTRGSYEQYF
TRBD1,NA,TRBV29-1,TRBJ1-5,TGCAGCGTTACCGACAGGGGAGGGAGCAATCAGCCCCAGCATTTT,CSVTDRGGSNQPQHF
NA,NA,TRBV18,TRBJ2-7,TGTGCCAGCTCACCGACAGCAGAAAACGAGCAGTACTTC,CASSPTAENEQYF
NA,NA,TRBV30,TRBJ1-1,TGTGCCTGGATATCGGCTGAAGCTTTCTTT,CAWISAEAFF
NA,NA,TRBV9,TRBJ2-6,TGTGCCAGCAGCGTAGTGGGCTCCTCTGGGGCCAACGTCCTGACTTTC,CASSVVGSSGANVLTF
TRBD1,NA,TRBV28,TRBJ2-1,TGTGCCAGCAGTTTCTTGGGACAGGACCAAAATGAGCAGTTCTTC,CASSFLGQDQNEQFF
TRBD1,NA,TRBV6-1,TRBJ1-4,TGTGCCAGCAGTGCTAGAGGGACAGGGGTTATTGAAAAACTGTTTTTT,CASSARGTGVIEKLFF
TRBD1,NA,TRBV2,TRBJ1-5,TGTGCCAGCAGTCCGGGACAGGGGCCCAATCAGCCCCAGCATTTT,CASSPGQGPNQPQHF
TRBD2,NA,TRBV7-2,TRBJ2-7,TGTGCCAGCAGCTTAGAGCGGGGGCATACCAGTTTC,CASSLERGHTSF
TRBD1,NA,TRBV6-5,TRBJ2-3,TGTGCCAGCAGTTCCTACCTAGGACAGGGTGCAGATACGCAGTATTTT,CASSSYLGQGADTQYF
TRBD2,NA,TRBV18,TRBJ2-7,TGTGCCAGCTCACCACCGACTAGCTGGGAGCAGTACTTC,CASSPPTSWEQYF
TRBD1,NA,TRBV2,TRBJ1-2,TGTGCCAGCAGGCGGCAGGGGGAAGACTATGGCTACACCTTC,CASRRQGEDYGYTF
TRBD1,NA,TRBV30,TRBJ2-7,TGTGCCTGGGAGACAGGGGGCTACGAGCAGTACTTC,CAWETGGYEQYF
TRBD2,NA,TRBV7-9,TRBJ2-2,TGTGCCAGCAGCCCCGGACTAGCCGACCGCCAAGGGGAGCTGTTTTTT,CASSPGLADRQGELFF
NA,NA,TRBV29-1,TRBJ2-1,TGCAGCGTTGAAGATGCGTCCAGGGGACAGTTCTTC,CSVEDASRGQFF
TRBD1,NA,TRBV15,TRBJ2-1,TGTGCCACCAGCAGAAACCGACGGACAGGGGTTCATAATGAGCAGTTCTTC,CATSRNRRTGVHNEQFF
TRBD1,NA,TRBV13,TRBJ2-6,TGTGCCAGCAGCTTAGCAGGACAGGGGAGGGACTCTGGGGCCAACGTCCTGACTTTC,CASSLAGQGRDSGANVLTF
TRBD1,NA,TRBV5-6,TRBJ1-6,TGTGCCAGCAGCTTTGGACAGGGGCGGAATTCACCCCTCCACTTT,CASSFGQGRNSPLHF
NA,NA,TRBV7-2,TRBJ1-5,TGTGCCAGCAGCTCGACAGCGAGCAATCAGCCCCAGCATTTT,CASSSTASNQPQHF
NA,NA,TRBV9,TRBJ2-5,TGTGCCAGCAGCGTAGGGGGGAGGAGGTCTAAAGAGACCCAGTACTTC,CASSVGGRRSKETQYF
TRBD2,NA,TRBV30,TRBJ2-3,TGTGCCTGGAGTCCTAGCGGGAGTATGGGAGATACGCAGTATTTT,CAWSPSGSMGDTQYF
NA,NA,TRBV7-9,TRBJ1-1,TGTGCCAGCAGCCCGAGGATGAACACTGAAGCTTTCTTT,CASSPRMNTEAFF
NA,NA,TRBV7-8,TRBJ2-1,TGTGCCAGCAGCTTAGGGGGCCGGAGCTCCTACAATGAGCAGTTCTTC,CASSLGGRSSYNEQFF
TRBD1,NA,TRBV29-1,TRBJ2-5,TGCAGCGTTGAGAAACAGGGGAAAGAGACCCAGTACTTC,CSVEKQGKETQYF
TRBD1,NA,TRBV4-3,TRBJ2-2,TGCGCCAGCAGCCAAGGACAGGGAACCGGGGAGCTGTTTTTT,CASSQGQGTGELFF
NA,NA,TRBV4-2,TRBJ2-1,TGTGCCAGCAGCCAAGGAAGCCAAACTGTCAATGAGCAGTTCTTC,CASSQGSQTVNEQFF
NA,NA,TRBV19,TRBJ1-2,TGTGCCAGTACCCTCGGAGAGGCCCCCTCAGGGAATAGAGCTGGCTACACCTTC,CASTLGEAPSGNRAGYTF
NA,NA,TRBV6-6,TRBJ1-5,TGTGCCAGCAGTTCCCCGACAGTTAGCAATCAGCCCCAGCATTTT,CASSSPTVSNQPQHF
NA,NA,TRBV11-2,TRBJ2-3,TGTGCCAGCAGCTCGGTTGAGACGCAGTATTTT,CASSSVETQYF
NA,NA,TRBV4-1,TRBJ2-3,TGCGCCAGCAGCCAAGTTCGCGCGGGAGATACGCAGTATTTT,CASSQVRAGDTQYF
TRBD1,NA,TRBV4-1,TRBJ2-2,TGCGCCAGCAGCCAACCCGGGCAGGACAGGGTCACCGGGGAGCTGTTTTTT,CASSQPGQDRVTGELFF
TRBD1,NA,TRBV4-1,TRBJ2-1,TGCGCCAGCAGCCAAGAACCACAACAGGGGATTGAGCAGTTCTTC,CASSQEPQQGIEQFF
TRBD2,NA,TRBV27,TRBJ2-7,TGTGCCAGCAGTTTAGTAGGCAGGGAGGGCTACGAGCAGTACTTC,CASSLVGREGYEQYF
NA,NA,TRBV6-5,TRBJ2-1,TGTGCCAGCAGACGGACAGAATTCTCCTACAATGAGCAGTTCTTC,CASRRTEFSYNEQFF
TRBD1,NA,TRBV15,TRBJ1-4,TGTGCCACCAGCAGAGAGGATGTCAGGGGGCAACTGTTTTTT,CATSREDVRGQLFF